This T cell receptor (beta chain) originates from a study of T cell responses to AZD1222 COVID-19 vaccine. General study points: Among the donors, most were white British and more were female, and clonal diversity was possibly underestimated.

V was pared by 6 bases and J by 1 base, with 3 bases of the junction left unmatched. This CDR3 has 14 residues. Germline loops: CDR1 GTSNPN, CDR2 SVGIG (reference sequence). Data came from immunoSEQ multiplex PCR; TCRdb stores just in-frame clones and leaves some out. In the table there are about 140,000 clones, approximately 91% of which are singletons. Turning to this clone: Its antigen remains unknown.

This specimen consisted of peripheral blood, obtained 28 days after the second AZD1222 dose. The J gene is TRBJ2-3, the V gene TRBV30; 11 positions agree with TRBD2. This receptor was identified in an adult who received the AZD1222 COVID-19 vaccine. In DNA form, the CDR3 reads TGTGCCTGCCAACTAGCGGGAGGCACAGATACGCAGTATTTT. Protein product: CACQLAGGTDTQYF.